Shown below are 26 T cell receptor beta chains from a single sample sequenced in a study of blood T cell repertoires in COVID-19. This table comes from immunoSEQ multiplex PCR, and its TCRdb copy is limited to in-frame clones, with some not included. The sample carries over 150,000 clones, roughly 79% recorded once. Sequenced input: peripheral blood. The source of these receptors is a woman in her sixties or seventies with acute or convalescent COVID-19.

The chain recombines TRBV28 with TRBJ2-3; TRBD2 aligns across 9 bases. The trim removed 7 bases at V and 4 bases at J, leaving 12 bases unmatched. Germline lookup yields CDR1 MDHEN and CDR2 SYDVKM. This CDR3 spans 16 amino acids. The CDR3 here is CASKGTSLPVSDTQYF. CDR3 nucleotides: TGTGCCAGCAAAGGGACTAGCCTCCCTGTATCAGATACGCAGTATTTT.

V and J are TRBV12-3 or TRBV12-4 and TRBJ2-2; D might be TRBD1 (6 bases). This CDR3 has 12 residues. V shed 5 bases and J shed 11 bases, with 12 bases lying between them. The CDR3 DNA is TGTGCCAGCAGTACGGGACACTTAGAGCTGTTTTTT. It translates to CASSTGHLELFF.

J is TRBJ2-3 and V is TRBV10-3, with 10 bases identical to TRBD2. The CDR3 has 15 residues. From germline, CDR1 is ENHRY and CDR2 SYGVKD. The ends lost 6 bases at V and 0 bases at J; junction bases unmatched: 3. The CDR3 reads CAIRGTSASTDTQYF. CDR3 nucleotide sequence: TGTGCCATCAGGGGGACTAGCGCTAGCACAGATACGCAGTATTTT.

The chain recombines TRBV5-1 with TRBJ2-3, with 12 positions matching TRBD2. V was clipped by 3 bases and J by 5 bases; unmatched bases: 4. Germline CDR1 reads SGHRS; CDR2 reads YFSETQ. CDR3 length: 15 amino acids. The CDR3 sequence is CASSSSGRAEDTQYF. Written as DNA, the CDR3 is TGCGCCAGCAGCTCTAGCGGGAGGGCTGAAGATACGCAGTATTTT.

This chain connects TRBV19 to TRBJ2-1; 9 bases are shared with TRBD1. V lost 4 bases and J lost 7; bases outside the gene matches: 8. Germline V gene data show CDR1 as LNHDA and CDR2 as SQIVND (reference sequence). The CDR3 has 15 residues. DNA of the CDR3: TGTGCCAGTAGTAGCGGCGGGACAGGGTATAATGAGCAGTTCTTC. It specifies CASSSGGTGYNEQFF.

The chain recombines TRBV3-1 (or the pseudogene TRBV3-2) with TRBJ2-2; tentatively, D is TRBD1 (6 bases). Germline V gene sequence: CDR1 LGHDT, CDR2 YNNKEL (reference sequence). The CDR3 runs to 17 residues. V was shortened by 2 bases and J by 6 bases, with 19 bases between the two germline ends. The CDR3 here is CASSQRNRAISAGELFF. The CDR3 DNA is TGTGCCAGCAGCCAAAGAAACAGGGCGATATCGGCCGGGGAGCTGTTTTTT.

Remarks on this clone: Since no conserved phenylalanine or tryptophan closes the CDR3, a read error is the likely cause. No DNA is shown, since the ends of the CDR3 on it are uncertain; the CDR3 is the one TCRdb lists. J is TRBJ1-2 and V is TRBV30; TRBD1, the table's D call, was not compared with the DNA. Germline V lookup: CDR1 GTSNPN, CDR2 SVGIG (reference sequence). The CDR3 extends over 9 residues, inclusive of both ends. CDR3 amino acids: CAWVYRTDG.

V and J are TRBV5-1 and TRBJ2-5, with TRBD1 matching over 8 bases. This CDR3 is built from 14 residues. CDR1 and CDR2 (germline): SGHRS, YFSETQ. V lost 0 bases and J lost 4; bases outside the gene matches: 2. The CDR3 DNA is TGCGCCAGCAGCTTGGCAGGGGGCGTAGAGACCCAGTACTTC. The encoded protein is CASSLAGGVETQYF. The full variable domain, with the rest looked up from reference TRBV5-1 and TRBJ2-5, is KAGVTQTPRYLIKTRGQQVTLSCSPISGHRSVSWYQQTPGQGLQFLFEYFSETQRNKGNFPGRFSGRQFSNSRSEMNVSTLELGDSALYLCASSLAGGVETQYFGPGTRLLVL.

J is TRBJ2-7 and V is TRBV6-5; TRBD1 agrees at 8 bases. The germline gives CDR1 MNHEY, CDR2 SVGAGI. V was pared by 7 bases and J by 2 bases, with 7 bases of the junction left unmatched. The CDR3 loop spans 14 amino acids. CDR3 coding DNA: TGTGCCAGCATGAGACCGGGACAGGCCTACGAGCAGTACTTC. Translated: CASMRPGQAYEQYF.

J is TRBJ2-4 and V is TRBV6-6; 7 bases fit TRBD1. CDR1 and CDR2 from the germline V gene are MNHNY and SVGAGI (reference sequence). The CDR3 loop spans 15 amino acids. Germline trimming cut 6 bases from V and 6 bases from J; bases unmatched to any gene: 11. The CDR3 DNA sequence: TGTGCCAGCAGAACCGACGACAGGGCTGGAAACATTCAGTACTTC. Translation: CASRTDDRAGNIQYF.

A single count supports this clone. J is TRBJ1-1 and V is TRBV5-1; TRBD1 matches at 11 bases. CDR3 size: 17 residues. Germline-derived CDR1 and CDR2 are SGHRS and YFSETQ. Trimming removed 4 bases from V and 1 base from J; junction bases left unmatched: 9. As DNA, the CDR3 is TGCGCCAGCAGCCAAGAGGGACAGGGGGTTGGGAACACTGAAGCTTTCTTT. Its translation is CASSQEGQGVGNTEAFF.

The chain carries TRBV3-1 (or the pseudogene TRBV3-2) and TRBJ1-6; 11 bases agree with TRBD1. Germline V lookup: CDR1 LGHDT, CDR2 YNNKEL (reference sequence). The length of the CDR3 is 16 residues. Trimming removed 2 bases from V and 11 bases from J; junction bases left unmatched: 8. DNA of the CDR3: TGTGCCAGCAGCCAACGTCCGGGACAGGGGGACGCACCCCTCCACTTT. It yields the protein CASSQRPGQGDAPLHF.

The V gene is TRBV5-5, the J gene TRBJ1-5; unclear D gene. V was pared by 2 bases and J by 0 bases, with 12 bases between. This CDR3 is 16 amino acids long. CDR1 is SGHKS, CDR2 YYEKEE, per germline (reference sequence). The CDR3 sequence: CASSFEGSYSNQPQHF. CDR3 nucleotides: TGTGCCAGCAGCTTTGAGGGAAGCTATAGCAATCAGCCCCAGCATTTT. Looking up the rest from reference TRBV5-5 and TRBJ1-5 gives the full variable domain: DAGVTQSPTHLIKTRGQQVTLRCSPISGHKSVSWYQQVLGQGPQFIFQYYEKEERGRGNFPDRFSARQFPNYSSELNVNALLLGDSALYLCASSFEGSYSNQPQHFGDGTRLSIL.

The V call is TRBV5-6, the J call TRBJ1-3; weak D call: TRBD1 (6 bases). The CDR3 sequence is 16 residues long. The germline V gene has CDR1 SGHDT and CDR2 YYEEEE. V lost 7 bases and J lost 0, with 17 bases in between. The CDR3 loop reads CASCYLRDNSGNTIYF. The DNA of the CDR3 is TGTGCCAGCTGCTACCTCCGGGACAACTCTGGAAACACCATATATTTT.

The gene calls are TRBV5-5 and TRBJ2-7, with a weak D call TRBD2 (7 bases). V was shortened by 3 bases and J by 4 bases, with 20 bases between the two germline ends. This CDR3 has 16 amino acids. Germline values: CDR1 SGHKS, CDR2 YYEKEE (reference sequence). This chain's CDR3 is CASSWRGGVSLYEQYF. CDR3 nucleotide sequence: TGTGCCAGCAGCTGGAGAGGGGGGGTCTCTTTGTACGAGCAGTACTTC.

This clone was detected once. The rearrangement links TRBV21-1 to TRBJ1-4. TRBV21-1 is a listed pseudogene. The CDR3 runs to 14 residues. The CDR3 protein is CASSKVGEEEKLFF. The DNA for the CDR3 is TGTGCCAGCAGCAAAGTAGGGGAGGAGGAAAAACTGTTTTTT.

This sequence joins TRBV7-2 and TRBJ2-3; D is perhaps TRBD2 (6 bases). CDR3 size: 18 residues. V gave up 1 base and J gave up 0 bases, with 17 bases separating them. Germline assignment: CDR1 SGHTA and CDR2 FQGNSA. The CDR3 DNA follows: TGTGCCAGCAGCTTAGGTGGTGCGGGGACCAAGAGCACAGATACGCAGTATTTT. This translates into CASSLGGAGTKSTDTQYF.

V gene TRBV18 combines with J gene TRBJ1-4; 7 positions agree with TRBD1. Germline V gene lookup returns CDR1 KGHSH and CDR2 LQKENI. The CDR3 runs 16 residues. With V trimmed by 6 bases and J by 0 bases, 7 bases remained unmatched. CDR3 amino acids: CASSDRVQATNEKLFF. The CDR3 region has the DNA TGTGCCAGCTCCGACAGGGTTCAGGCAACTAATGAAAAACTGTTTTTT.

The chain employs TRBV10-3 and TRBJ1-3; 8 positions agree with TRBD1. The ends lost 6 bases at V and 0 bases at J; junction bases unmatched: 4. Germline loops: CDR1 ENHRY, CDR2 SYGVKD. The CDR3 is made up of 15 amino acids. The CDR3, as DNA: TGTGCCATCAGAGGCGGACAGGGCTCTGGAAACACCATATATTTT. Translating gives CAIRGGQGSGNTIYF.

The V gene is TRBV9, the J gene TRBJ2-3, with D hard to call. Deletions cut 0 bases from V and 3 bases from J, with 11 bases between. The CDR3 consists of 15 residues. The germline V gene has CDR1 SGDLS and CDR2 YYNGEE. The DNA for the CDR3 is TGTGCCAGCAGCGTAGATGCCAGGAAAACAGATACGCAGTATTTT. This sequence encodes CASSVDARKTDTQYF.

The chain recombines TRBV5-1 with TRBJ2-3; 9 positions agree with TRBD2. The germline V gene encodes CDR1 SGHRS and CDR2 YFSETQ. The CDR3 loop spans 16 amino acids. With 3 bases clipped from V and 0 bases from J, the junction kept 5 bases outside the gene matches. This CDR3 reads CASSSSGTSSTDTQYF. CDR3 in DNA: TGCGCCAGCAGCTCGTCCGGGACTAGCAGCACAGATACGCAGTATTTT.

J is TRBJ2-5 and V is TRBV3-1 (or the pseudogene TRBV3-2), with TRBD2 matching over 7 bases. Germline-derived CDR1 and CDR2 are LGHDT and YNNKEL (reference sequence). The CDR3 runs 14 residues. Losses at the gene ends were 4 bases for V and 1 base for J; bases not matched to a gene: 3. CDR3 in amino acids: CASSPRESQETQYF. CDR3 DNA: TGTGCCAGCAGCCCGCGGGAGTCCCAAGAGACCCAGTACTTC.

The chain has TRBV18 and TRBJ1-5; maybe TRBD1 (5 bases). The V and J ends lost 6 bases and 7 bases respectively, with 22 bases between them. The V gene's germline CDR1 is KGHSH and CDR2 LQKENI. The CDR3 has 16 residues. DNA of the CDR3: TGTGCCAGCTCCCCCTACCGAGGGGAAGGGAGGCAGCCCCAGCATTTT. Translation gives CASSPYRGEGRQPQHF.

J is TRBJ2-7 and V is TRBV7-8; 7 bases match TRBD1. This CDR3 comprises 16 residues. Germline V gives CDR1 SGHVS, CDR2 FQNEAQ. J gave up 4 bases and V 2 bases, and 11 bases lay outside the gene matches. The CDR3 bases are TGTGCCAGCAGCTTAAAGATTCAAGGGGGCAGGTACGAGCAGTACTTC. It yields the protein CASSLKIQGGRYEQYF.

This clone has ten or more counts. The genes are TRBV13 and TRBJ2-3; 9 positions agree with TRBD2. The CDR3 is 16 amino acids. Germline CDR1 reads PRHDT; CDR2 reads FYEKMQ (reference sequence). Trimming at V came to 5 bases and at J to 3 bases, leaving 9 bases not matched to a gene. The CDR3 is CASSPLAGSVTDTQYF. Written as DNA, the CDR3 is TGTGCCAGCAGCCCCCTAGCGGGGAGCGTGACAGATACGCAGTATTTT.

The rearrangement joins TRBV28 to TRBJ2-5, with D possibly being TRBD2 (6 bases). CDR3 length equals 14 residues. The germline CDR1 and CDR2 sequences are MDHEN and SYDVKM. V lost 1 base and J lost 5, with 11 bases in between. The CDR3 region is CASSLYSGVETQYF. DNA for the CDR3: TGTGCCAGCAGTTTATATTCGGGAGTGGAGACCCAGTACTTC.